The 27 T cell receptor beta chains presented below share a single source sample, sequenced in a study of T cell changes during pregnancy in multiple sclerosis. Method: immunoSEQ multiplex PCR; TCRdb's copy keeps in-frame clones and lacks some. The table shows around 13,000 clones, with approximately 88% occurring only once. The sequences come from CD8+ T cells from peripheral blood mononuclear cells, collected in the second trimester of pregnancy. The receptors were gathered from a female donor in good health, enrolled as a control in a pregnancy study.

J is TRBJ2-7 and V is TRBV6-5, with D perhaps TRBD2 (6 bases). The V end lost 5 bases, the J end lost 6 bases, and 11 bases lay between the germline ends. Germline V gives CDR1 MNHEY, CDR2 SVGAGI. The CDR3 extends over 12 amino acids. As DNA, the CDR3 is TGTGCCAGCAGTGGCGGGCGGGGCGAGCAGTACTTC. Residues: CASSGGRGEQYF.

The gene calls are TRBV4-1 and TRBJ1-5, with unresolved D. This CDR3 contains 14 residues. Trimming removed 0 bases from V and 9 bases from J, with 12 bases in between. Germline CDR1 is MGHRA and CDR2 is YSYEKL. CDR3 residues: CASSQELWEGPQHF. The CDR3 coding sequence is TGCGCCAGCAGCCAAGAACTTTGGGAGGGGCCCCAGCATTTT.

CDR3 loop: CAIRDNRGHHTEAFF. CDR3 DNA sequence: TGTGCCATCAGAGACAACAGGGGGCATCACACTGAAGCTTTCTTT. The chain links TRBV10-3 to TRBJ1-1; 9 bases fit TRBD1. Per the germline V gene, CDR1 is ENHRY and CDR2 is SYGVKD. The trim removed 6 bases at V and 3 bases at J, leaving 8 bases unmatched. The CDR3 is 15 residues long.

The CDR3 coding sequence is TGTGCCACCCGACACTTAAGCTCCTACGAGCAGTACTTC. Translated, it gives CATRHLSSYEQYF. The chain has TRBV15 and TRBJ2-7; D is ambiguous. V was shortened by 8 bases and J by 0 bases, with 11 bases between the two germline ends. The CDR3 is 13 residues long. Germline V gene sequence: CDR1 LNHNV, CDR2 YYDKDF (reference sequence).

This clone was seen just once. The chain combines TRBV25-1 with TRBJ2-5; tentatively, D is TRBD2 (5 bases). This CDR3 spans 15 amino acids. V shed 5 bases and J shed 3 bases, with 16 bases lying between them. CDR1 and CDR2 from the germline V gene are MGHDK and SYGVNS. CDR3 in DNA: TGTGCCAGCAGTCTAGCCTCGGTCTTAAAAGAGACCCAGTACTTC. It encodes CASSLASVLKETQYF.

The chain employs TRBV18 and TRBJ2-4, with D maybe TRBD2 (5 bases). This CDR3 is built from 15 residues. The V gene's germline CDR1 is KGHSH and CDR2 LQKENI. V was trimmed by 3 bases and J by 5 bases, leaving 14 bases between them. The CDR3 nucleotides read TGTGCCAGCTCACCTACTGAGGACTGGGAAAACATTCAGTACTTC. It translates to CASSPTEDWENIQYF.

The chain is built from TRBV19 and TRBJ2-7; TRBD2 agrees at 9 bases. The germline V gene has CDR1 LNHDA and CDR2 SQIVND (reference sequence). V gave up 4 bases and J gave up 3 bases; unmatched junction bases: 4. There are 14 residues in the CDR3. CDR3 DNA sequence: TGTGCCAGTAGTAGACTAGCGGAGGACTACGAGCAGTACTTC. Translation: CASSRLAEDYEQYF.

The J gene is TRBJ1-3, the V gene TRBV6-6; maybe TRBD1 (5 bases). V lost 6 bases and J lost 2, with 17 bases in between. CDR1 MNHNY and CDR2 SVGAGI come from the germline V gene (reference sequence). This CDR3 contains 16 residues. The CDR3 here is CASSYGAGSTGNTIYF. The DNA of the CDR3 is TGTGCCAGCAGCTACGGGGCGGGGAGCACTGGAAACACCATATATTTT.

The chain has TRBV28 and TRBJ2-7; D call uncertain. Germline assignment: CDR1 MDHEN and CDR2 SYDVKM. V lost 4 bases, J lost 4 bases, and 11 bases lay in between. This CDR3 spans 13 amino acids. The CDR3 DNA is TGTGCCAGCAGTTCGCTAATACGTTACGAGCAGTACTTC. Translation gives CASSSLIRYEQYF.

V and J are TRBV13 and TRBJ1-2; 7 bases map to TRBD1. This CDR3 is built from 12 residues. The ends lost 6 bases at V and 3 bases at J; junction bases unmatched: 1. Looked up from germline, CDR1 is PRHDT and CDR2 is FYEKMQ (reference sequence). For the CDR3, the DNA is TGTGCCAGCAGTACAGGGGACTATGGCTACACCTTC. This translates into CASSTGDYGYTF.

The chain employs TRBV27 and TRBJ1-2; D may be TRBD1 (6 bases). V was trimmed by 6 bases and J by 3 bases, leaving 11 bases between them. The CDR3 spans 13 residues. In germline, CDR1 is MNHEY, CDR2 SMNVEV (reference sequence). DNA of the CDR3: TGTGCCAGCAGACTCCGACAGGACTATGGCTACACCTTC. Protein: CASRLRQDYGYTF.

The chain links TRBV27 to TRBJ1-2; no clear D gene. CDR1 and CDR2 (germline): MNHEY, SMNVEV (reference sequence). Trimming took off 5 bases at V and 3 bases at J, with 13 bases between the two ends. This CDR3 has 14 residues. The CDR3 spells CASSPGEGDYGYTF. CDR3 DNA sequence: TGTGCCAGCAGTCCAGGAGAGGGAGACTATGGCTACACCTTC.

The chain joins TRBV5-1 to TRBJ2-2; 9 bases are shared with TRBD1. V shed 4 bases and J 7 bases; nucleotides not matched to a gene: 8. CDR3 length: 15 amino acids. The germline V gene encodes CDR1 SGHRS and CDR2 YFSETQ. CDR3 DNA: TGCGCCAGCAGCCCCCGGGACAGGGAAGACGGGGAGCTGTTTTTT. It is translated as CASSPRDREDGELFF.

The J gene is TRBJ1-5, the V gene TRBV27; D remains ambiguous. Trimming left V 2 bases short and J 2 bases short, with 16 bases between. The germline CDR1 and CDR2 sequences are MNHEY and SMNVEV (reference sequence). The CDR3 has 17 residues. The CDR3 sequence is CASSLDPGTRGNQPQHF. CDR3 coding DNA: TGTGCCAGCAGTTTAGATCCAGGCACTAGGGGCAATCAGCCCCAGCATTTT.

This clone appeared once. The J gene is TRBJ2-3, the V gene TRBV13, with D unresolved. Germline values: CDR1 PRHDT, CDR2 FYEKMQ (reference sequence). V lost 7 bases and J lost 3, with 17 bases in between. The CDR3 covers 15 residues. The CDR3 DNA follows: TGTGCCAGCACCGAACCCCGTCAAACAACAGATACGCAGTATTTT. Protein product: CASTEPRQTTDTQYF.

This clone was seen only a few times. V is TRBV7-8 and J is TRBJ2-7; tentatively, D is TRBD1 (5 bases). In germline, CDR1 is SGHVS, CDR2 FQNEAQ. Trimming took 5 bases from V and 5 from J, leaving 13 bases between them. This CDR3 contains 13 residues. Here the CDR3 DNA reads TGTGCCAGCAGCCCCCAGGGTAGGGACGAGCAGTACTTC. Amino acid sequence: CASSPQGRDEQYF.

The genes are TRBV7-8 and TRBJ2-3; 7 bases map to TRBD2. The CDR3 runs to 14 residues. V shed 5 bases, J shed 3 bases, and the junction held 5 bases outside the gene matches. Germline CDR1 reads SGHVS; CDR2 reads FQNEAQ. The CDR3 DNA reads TGTGCCAGCAGCCTCAGACTAGCAACAGATACGCAGTATTTT. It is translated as CASSLRLATDTQYF.

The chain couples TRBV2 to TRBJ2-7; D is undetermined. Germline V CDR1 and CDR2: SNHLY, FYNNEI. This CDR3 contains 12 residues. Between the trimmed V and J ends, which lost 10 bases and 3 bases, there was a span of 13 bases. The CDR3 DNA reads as TGTGCCACCACGACGGAGATCTACGAGCAGTACTTC. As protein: CATTTEIYEQYF.

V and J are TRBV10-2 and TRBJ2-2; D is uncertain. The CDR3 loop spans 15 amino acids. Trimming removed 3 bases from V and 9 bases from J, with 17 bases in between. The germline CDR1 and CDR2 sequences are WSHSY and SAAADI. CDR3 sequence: CASSDAESLRWELFF. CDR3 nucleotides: TGCGCCAGCAGTGACGCGGAGAGTTTGAGGTGGGAGCTGTTTTTT.

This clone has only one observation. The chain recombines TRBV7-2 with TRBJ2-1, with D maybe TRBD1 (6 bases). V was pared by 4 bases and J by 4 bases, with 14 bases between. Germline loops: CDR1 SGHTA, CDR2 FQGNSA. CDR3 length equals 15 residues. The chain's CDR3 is CASSSASRGYNEQFF. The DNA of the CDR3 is TGTGCCAGCAGCTCAGCCTCCAGGGGTTACAATGAGCAGTTCTTC.

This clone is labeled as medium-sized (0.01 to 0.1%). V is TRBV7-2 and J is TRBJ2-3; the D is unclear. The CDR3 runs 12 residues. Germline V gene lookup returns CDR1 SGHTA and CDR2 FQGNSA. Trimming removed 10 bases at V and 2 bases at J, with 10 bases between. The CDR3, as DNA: TGTGCCATACAGACAAACACAGATACGCAGTATTTT. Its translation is CAIQTNTDTQYF.

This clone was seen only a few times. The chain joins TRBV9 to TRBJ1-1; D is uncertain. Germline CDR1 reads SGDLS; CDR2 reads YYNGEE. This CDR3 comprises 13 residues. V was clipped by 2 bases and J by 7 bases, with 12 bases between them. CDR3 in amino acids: CASSVGLFGEAFF. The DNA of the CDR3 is TGTGCCAGCAGCGTGGGCCTGTTCGGTGAAGCTTTCTTT. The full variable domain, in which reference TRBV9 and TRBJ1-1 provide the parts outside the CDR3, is DSGVTQTPKHLITATGQRVTLRCSPRSGDLSVYWYQQSLDQGLQFLIQYYNGEERAKGNILERFSAQQFPDLHSELNLSSLELGDSALYFCASSVGLFGEAFFGQGTRLTVV.

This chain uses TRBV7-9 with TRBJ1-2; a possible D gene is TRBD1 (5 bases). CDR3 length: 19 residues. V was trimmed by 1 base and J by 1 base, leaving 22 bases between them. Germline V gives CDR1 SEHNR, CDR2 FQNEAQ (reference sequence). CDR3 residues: CASSLVPGGMPGGNYGYTF. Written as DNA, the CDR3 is TGTGCCAGCAGCTTAGTACCGGGAGGCATGCCCGGGGGTAACTATGGCTACACCTTC.

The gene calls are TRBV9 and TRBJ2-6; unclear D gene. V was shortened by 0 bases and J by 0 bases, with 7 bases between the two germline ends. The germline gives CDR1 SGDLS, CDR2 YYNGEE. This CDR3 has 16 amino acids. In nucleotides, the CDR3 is TGTGCCAGCAGCGTAGGCGCACGCTCTGGGGCCAACGTCCTGACTTTC. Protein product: CASSVGARSGANVLTF.

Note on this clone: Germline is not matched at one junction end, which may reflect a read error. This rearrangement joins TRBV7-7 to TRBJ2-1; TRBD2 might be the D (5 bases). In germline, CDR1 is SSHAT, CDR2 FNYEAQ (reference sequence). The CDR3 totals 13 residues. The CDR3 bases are TGTGCTAGCAGCCAAACTAGATACAATGAGCAGTTCTTC. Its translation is CASSQTRYNEQFF.

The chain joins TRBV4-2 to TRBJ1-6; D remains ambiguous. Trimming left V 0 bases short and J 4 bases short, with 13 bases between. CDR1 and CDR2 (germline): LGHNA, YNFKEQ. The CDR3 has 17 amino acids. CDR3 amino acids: CASSQDTRTIYNSPLHF. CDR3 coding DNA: TGTGCCAGCAGCCAAGATACAAGAACCATATATAATTCACCCCTCCACTTT.

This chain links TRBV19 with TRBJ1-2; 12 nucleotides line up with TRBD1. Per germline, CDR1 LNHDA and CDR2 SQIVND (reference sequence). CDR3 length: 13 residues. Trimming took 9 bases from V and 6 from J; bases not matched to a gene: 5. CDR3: CASGTGGAHGYTF. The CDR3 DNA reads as TGTGCCAGCGGGACAGGGGGCGCCCATGGCTACACCTTC. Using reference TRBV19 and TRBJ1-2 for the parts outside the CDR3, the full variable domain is DGGITQSPKYLFRKEGQNVTLSCEQNLNHDAMYWYRQDPGQGLRLIYYSQIVNDFQKGDIAEGYSVSREKKESFPLTVTSAQKNPTAFYLCASGTGGAHGYTFGSGTRLTVV.